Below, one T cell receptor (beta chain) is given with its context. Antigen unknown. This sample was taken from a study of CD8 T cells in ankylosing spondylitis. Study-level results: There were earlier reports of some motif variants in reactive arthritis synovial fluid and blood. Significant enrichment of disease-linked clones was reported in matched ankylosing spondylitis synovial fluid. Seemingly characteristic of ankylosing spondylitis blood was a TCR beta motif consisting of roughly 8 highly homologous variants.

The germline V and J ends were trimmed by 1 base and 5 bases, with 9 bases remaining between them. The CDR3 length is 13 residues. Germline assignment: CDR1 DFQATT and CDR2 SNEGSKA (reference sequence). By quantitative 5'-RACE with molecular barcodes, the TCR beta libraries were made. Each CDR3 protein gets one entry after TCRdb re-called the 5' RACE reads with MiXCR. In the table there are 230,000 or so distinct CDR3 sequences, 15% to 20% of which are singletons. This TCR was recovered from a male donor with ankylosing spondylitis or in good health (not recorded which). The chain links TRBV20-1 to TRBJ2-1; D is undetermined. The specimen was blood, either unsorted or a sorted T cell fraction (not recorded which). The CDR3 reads CSARGQVNNEQFF. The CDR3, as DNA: TGCAGTGCTAGAGGGCAGGTTAACAATGAGCAGTTCTTC.